This T cell receptor (beta chain) was obtained from a study of T-cell memory formation after mild COVID-19. Study-level findings and limits: The study found contracting CD4+ clones mainly in CM and EM and contracting CD8+ clones in EMRA.

This clonotype was detected a few times. Its antigen is unknown. V lost 0 bases, J lost 10 bases, and 12 bases lay in between. Germline V gene data show CDR1 as SEHNR and CDR2 as FQNEAQ (reference sequence). The CDR3 loop spans 13 amino acids. Libraries for TCRalpha and TCRbeta carried sample barcodes and unique molecular identifiers via 5'RACE. TCRdb called the 5' RACE reads again in MiXCR, with one record for every CDR3 protein. The top ten hold around 9.2% of the sample, which has about 440,000 distinct CDR3 sequences, around 19% seen once. The sequenced material came from PBMCs or a T cell subset sorted from them (not recorded which). This rearrangement joins TRBV7-9 to TRBJ1-1, with a possible D match to TRBD1 (5 bases). This clonotype was sampled from an adult woman who had mild COVID-19 (a few samples of this study predate the infection). Cell type and time point are not known. The CDR3 bases are TGTGCCAGCAGCTTAGCAGGCAGGGTGGGAGCTTTCTTT. Residues: CASSLAGRVGAFF.